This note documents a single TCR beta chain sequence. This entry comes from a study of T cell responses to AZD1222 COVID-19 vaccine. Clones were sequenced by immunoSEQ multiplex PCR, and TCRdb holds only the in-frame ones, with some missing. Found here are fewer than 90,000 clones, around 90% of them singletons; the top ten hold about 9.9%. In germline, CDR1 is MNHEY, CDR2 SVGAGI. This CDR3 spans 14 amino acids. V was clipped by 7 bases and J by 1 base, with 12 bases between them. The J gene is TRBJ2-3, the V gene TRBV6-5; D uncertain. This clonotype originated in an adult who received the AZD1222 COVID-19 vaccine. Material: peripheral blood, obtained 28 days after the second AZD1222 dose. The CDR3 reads CASMLVLGTDTQYF. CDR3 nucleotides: TGTGCCAGCATGCTAGTGTTGGGCACAGATACGCAGTATTTT.